The sample holds a few counts of the clone carrying this T cell receptor beta chain. The antigen remains undetermined. Each patient was aged 18 to 65 and had newly diagnosed hyperthyroidism of under 2 months' duration. Uncontrolled infection, other autoimmune disease, pregnancy or lactation disqualified patients from enrolment. Amplification of TCR beta CDR3 regions was performed using RNA transcripts as template. RT-PCR in the first round (using the HTBI primer set) targeted the TCR CDR3. Using its own MiXCR run on the multiplex PCR reads, TCRdb lists one record per CDR3 protein. The sample lists 610,000 or so distinct CDR3 sequences, roughly 46% seen once, with approximately 8.4% in the top ten. The data stem from a study of T cells in Graves' hyperthyroidism and ophthalmopathy. Germline lookup yields CDR1 GTSNPN and CDR2 SVGIG (reference sequence). The CDR3 length is 12 residues. Trimming took off 4 bases at V and 6 bases at J, with 11 bases between the two ends.

Points from the study as a whole: Ophthalmopathy was separated from stable hyperthyroidism by a 13 V-J model.

This sequence was found in a woman between 18 and 29 years old with Graves' hyperthyroidism. V and J are TRBV30 and TRBJ2-3; D is uncertain. The sample comprised peripheral blood or thyroid tissue (not recorded which). Here the CDR3 reads CAWKGGGDTQYF. The CDR3 DNA follows: TGTGCCTGGAAAGGTGGTGGGGATACGCAGTATTTT.